This T cell receptor beta chain was documented in a study of identical twins. This clonotype has ten or more counts. Its specificity is not known. TCRdb recomputed calls from the 5' RACE reads with MiXCR, one row per CDR3 protein. The table has nearly 250,000 distinct CDR3 sequences, approximately 7% seen once. General study findings and limits: The abundant beta clonotypes from cord blood had fewer insertions, and memory repertoires had none of this. Weaker excess twin sharing was seen among beta out-of-frame sequences. Partly confounded zero-insertion analyses could result from invariant MAIT and iNKT cells.

Trimming at V came to 4 bases and at J to 3 bases, leaving 6 bases not matched to a gene. Germline V gene data show CDR1 as SGHVS and CDR2 as FNYEAQ. CDR3 length: 17 amino acids. The same sample was also studied in work on yellow fever vaccine responses in identical twins.

The TCR comes from a woman aged 18 to 35 in good health. Sequencing was carried out using memory (CD45RO+) T cells sorted from blood. The chain has TRBV7-6 and TRBJ2-1, with TRBD2 matching 13 bases. The CDR3 here is CASSSPGLAGVYNEQFF. CDR3 nucleotides: TGTGCCAGCAGCTCCCCCGGACTAGCGGGGGTCTACAATGAGCAGTTCTTC.